This is a list of T cell receptor beta chains from one sample in a study of T cells after yellow fever vaccination. Each CDR3 protein is one row after TCRdb ran MiXCR on the 5' RACE reads. The repertoire holds hundreds of thousands of distinct CDR3 sequences, with over 9% as singletons. Sequencing used PBMCs, obtained on the day of the yellow fever booster vaccination. The receptors were gathered from a man aged 30 to 45 who received the YFV17D yellow fever vaccine. Both conserved end residues are part of each CDR3. A D gene is named only where the DNA matches it firmly. Size values are once, few and many counts, or a class for expanded clones, and some rows have none.

D	J	size	V	CDR3	DNA
TRBD2	TRBJ2-7	few	TRBV6-1	CASRISGNPSNLGEQYF	TGTGCCAGCAGGATTAGCGGGAACCCCTCCAACCTGGGCGAGCAGTACTTC
-	TRBJ2-7	-	TRBV10-3	CAISEGDRLVYEQYF	TGTGCCATCAGTGAAGGAGACAGATTGGTTTACGAGCAGTACTTC
-	TRBJ1-4	-	TRBV20-1	CSARDAGLNEKLFF	TGCAGTGCTAGAGACGCGGGGCTTAATGAAAAACTGTTTTTT
TRBD2	TRBJ2-1	-	TRBV29-1	CSALLAGGPVRSYNEQFF	TGCAGCGCCCTACTAGCGGGAGGGCCGGTTAGATCCTACAATGAGCAGTTCTTC
TRBD2	TRBJ2-2	few	TRBV14	CASSQAASGSLNTGELFF	TGTGCCAGCAGCCAAGCGGCTAGCGGGAGTCTGAACACCGGGGAGCTGTTTTTT
-	TRBJ2-6	many	TRBV4-2	CASSLEDGTGANVLTF	TGTGCCAGCAGCCTGGAGGATGGGACGGGGGCCAACGTCCTGACTTTC
TRBD2	TRBJ2-1	few	TRBV6-2/TRBV6-3	CASSYSVGGPFF	TGTGCCAGCAGTTACTCGGTGGGAGGGCCGTTCTTC
-	TRBJ1-3	few	TRBV20-1	CSARAGYGNTIYF	TGCAGTGCTAGAGCGGGGTACGGAAACACCATATATTTT
-	TRBJ1-3	-	TRBV5-4	CASSHSGRRNTIYF	TGTGCCAGCAGCCACTCTGGACGGAGAAACACCATATATTTT
-	TRBJ2-5	many	TRBV18	CASSPPRGGQETQYF	TGTGCCAGCTCACCTCCGAGAGGAGGCCAAGAGACCCAGTACTTC
-	TRBJ1-4	few	TRBV5-1	CASRLGGRATNEKLFF	TGCGCCAGCAGACTTGGTGGGCGCGCAACTAATGAAAAACTGTTTTTT
-	TRBJ1-4	-	TRBV7-2	CASSKISRAGEKLFF	TGTGCCAGCAGTAAGATTTCCCGGGCAGGAGAAAAACTGTTTTTT
TRBD2	TRBJ2-7	few	TRBV3-1	CASSQVLAGVEQYF	TGTGCCAGCAGCCAAGTACTAGCGGGGGTCGAGCAGTACTTC
-	TRBJ2-2	few	TRBV5-6	CASSLLPETGELFF	TGTGCCAGCAGCCTATTACCGGAGACCGGGGAGCTGTTTTTT
-	TRBJ1-5	once	TRBV11-2	CASSLEGWFSGAGQPQHF	TGTGCCAGCAGCTTAGAAGGTTGGTTTTCCGGTGCAGGGCAGCCCCAGCATTTT
-	TRBJ2-1	-	TRBV4-3	CASSRSATYNEQFF	TGCGCCAGCAGCCGCTCCGCCACCTACAATGAGCAGTTCTTC
-	TRBJ1-1	few	TRBV6-2/TRBV6-3	CASRNQGLNTEAFF	TGTGCCAGCAGAAACCAGGGTCTCAACACTGAAGCTTTCTTT
-	TRBJ2-1	many	TRBV25-1	CASLGVYEQFF	TGTGCCAGTCTTGGGGTCTATGAGCAGTTCTTC
-	TRBJ2-1	few	TRBV7-2	CASSIRRSNEQFF	TGTGCCAGCAGCATAAGACGCAGCAATGAGCAGTTCTTC
-	TRBJ2-1	-	TRBV19	CASRVEGENEQFF	TGTGCCAGCCGGGTGGAGGGAGAGAATGAGCAGTTCTTC
TRBD1	TRBJ2-1	many	TRBV5-1	CASSATGGPEQFF	TGCGCCAGCAGCGCGACAGGGGGCCCTGAGCAGTTCTTC
-	TRBJ2-1	-	TRBV10-3	CAISEFSRVEQFF	TGTGCCATCAGTGAGTTTTCTAGGGTTGAGCAGTTCTTC